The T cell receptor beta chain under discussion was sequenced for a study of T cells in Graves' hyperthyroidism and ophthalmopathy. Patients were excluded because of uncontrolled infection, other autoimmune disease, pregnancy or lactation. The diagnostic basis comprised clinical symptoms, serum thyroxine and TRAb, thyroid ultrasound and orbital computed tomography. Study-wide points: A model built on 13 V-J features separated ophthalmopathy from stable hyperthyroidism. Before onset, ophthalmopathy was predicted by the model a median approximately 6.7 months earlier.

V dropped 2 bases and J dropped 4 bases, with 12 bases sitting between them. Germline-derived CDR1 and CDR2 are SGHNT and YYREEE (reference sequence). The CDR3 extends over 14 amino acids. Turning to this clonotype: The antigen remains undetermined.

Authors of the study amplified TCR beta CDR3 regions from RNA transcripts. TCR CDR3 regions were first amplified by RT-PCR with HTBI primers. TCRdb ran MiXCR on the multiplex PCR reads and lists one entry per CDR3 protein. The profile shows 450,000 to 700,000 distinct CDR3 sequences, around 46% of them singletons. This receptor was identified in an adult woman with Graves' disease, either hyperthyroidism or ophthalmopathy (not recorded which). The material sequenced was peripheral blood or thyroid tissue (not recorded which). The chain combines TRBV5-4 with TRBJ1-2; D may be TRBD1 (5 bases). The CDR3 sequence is CASSFEGQGYGYTF. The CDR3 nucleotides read TGTGCCAGCAGCTTCGAGGGTCAGGGCTATGGCTACACCTTC.